This TCR beta chain was retrieved from a study of T cells in Graves' hyperthyroidism and ophthalmopathy. V was clipped by 1 base and J by 4 bases, with 10 bases between them. This CDR3 is built from 14 residues. Germline V CDR1 and CDR2: LNHDA, SQIVND (reference sequence). TCR beta CDR3 sequences were amplified from RNA transcripts. A set of HTBI primers served as the primers for a first-round RT-PCR of the TCR CDR3. TCRdb reprocessed the multiplex PCR reads via MiXCR and lists one record per CDR3 protein. The repertoire includes hundreds of thousands of distinct CDR3 sequences, over 15% of them detected once, and 16% sits in the top ten. PBMCs stemmed from 10 ml fresh peripheral blood. About this clonotype: Its antigen is as yet unknown.

Study-wide points: Also found in blood were most expanded thyroid clonotypes above 0.001. A model using 13 V-J features told ophthalmopathy apart from stable hyperthyroidism.

This sequence was found in a woman between 50 and 59 years old with Graves' hyperthyroidism that later progressed to Graves' ophthalmopathy. The genes are TRBV19 and TRBJ1-1; D is possibly TRBD1 (5 bases). The material sequenced was blood. In DNA form, the CDR3 reads TGTGCCAGTAGTATAGGGGGCGGTCTCACTGAAGCTTTCTTT. Its protein is CASSIGGGLTEAFF. Supplemented by reference TRBV19 and TRBJ1-1, the full variable domain reads DGGITQSPKYLFRKEGQNVTLSCEQNLNHDAMYWYRQDPGQGLRLIYYSQIVNDFQKGDIAEGYSVSREKKESFPLTVTSAQKNPTAFYLCASSIGGGLTEAFFGQGTRLTVV.